Below, one T cell receptor (beta chain) is given with its context. It has no known antigen specificity. The sequencer was a NextSeq 550. The Human TCR Profiling Kit (MiLaboratory) was used to prepare UMI-labeled 5' RACE TRB cDNA libraries. cDNA synthesis used the entire amount of extracted RNA, and PCR amplification then used the entire amount of cDNA produced. Libraries were prepared in parallel with an identical number of PCR cycles. The authors' analysis ran thus. With a requirement of at least two reads per UMI, MIGEC and MiXCR extracted about 50,000 +/- 10,000 unique UMI-labeled TRB cDNA molecules per library. Each library averaged approximately 40,000 +/- 10,000 functional in-frame TRB CDR3 nucleotide clonotypes without stop codons. After downsampling to 5000 UMI-labeled TRB molecules per sample, diversity metrics, including normalized Shannon-Wiener and Chao1, were computed in VDJtools. For the central five CDR3 residues, VDJtools calculated physicochemical properties weighted by clonotype size, namely interaction energy, strength, volume and Kidera factor 4. TCRdb reprocessed the reads and assigns one entry to each CDR3 protein sequence, leaving out DNA. The V and J calls reflect TCRdb's pipeline rather than the authors' work. The sample table gives around 40,000 distinct CDR3 sequences. The top ten clonotypes cover roughly 15% of the sample.

Each CD8+ T cell subset was flow-sorted in triplicate, and 300,000 to 350,000 cells per subset were placed directly into RLT lysis buffer. Using standard density gradient centrifugation, peripheral blood mononuclear cells were isolated from buffy coats. Total RNA was extracted from sorted cells with an RNeasy Mini Kit. Reading from cysteine to phenylalanine, the CDR3 counts 14 amino acids. Only the protein is available. This sample stems from a study of CXCR3-negative and CXCR3-positive naive CD8 T cells (dated by TCRdb to the late 2010s). For the study in its entirety: In total, roughly 140 million TRB reads were obtained, which works out to roughly 1.5 +/- 0.3 million reads per library. The diversity and physicochemical repertoire analyses included more than nine donors pooled from two independent experiments. The TRBV-TRBJ cluster analysis covered naive subsets from several donors and memory cells from 3 donors.

Broader findings and caveats from the paper: Freshly isolated PBMCs were used for most assays because CXCR3 expression went down partially after cryopreservation. Comparably high repertoire diversity was found in both naive subsets, whereas much lower repertoire diversity was found in memory CD8+ T cells. Because surface CD5, which has been linked to self-reactivity in mice, was comparable between naive subsets, TCR interaction strength was also inferred from TRB CDR3 physicochemical properties. Naive CXCR3-negative and CXCR3-positive cells from the same donor showed similar TRBV-TRBJ usage, whereas memory cells showed distinct patterns.

The V gene is TRBV12-3 or TRBV12-4 and the J gene is TRBJ2-1. The sample was memory CD8+ T cells from blood. This specimen's cell subset or site label, per the study, means: conventional CD8+ memory T cells (TMEM), sorted as controls. This TCR came from a human donor in good health. Some clones in this sample may be carry-over from other donors' samples. CDR3 loop: CASSLVGSYNEQFF.